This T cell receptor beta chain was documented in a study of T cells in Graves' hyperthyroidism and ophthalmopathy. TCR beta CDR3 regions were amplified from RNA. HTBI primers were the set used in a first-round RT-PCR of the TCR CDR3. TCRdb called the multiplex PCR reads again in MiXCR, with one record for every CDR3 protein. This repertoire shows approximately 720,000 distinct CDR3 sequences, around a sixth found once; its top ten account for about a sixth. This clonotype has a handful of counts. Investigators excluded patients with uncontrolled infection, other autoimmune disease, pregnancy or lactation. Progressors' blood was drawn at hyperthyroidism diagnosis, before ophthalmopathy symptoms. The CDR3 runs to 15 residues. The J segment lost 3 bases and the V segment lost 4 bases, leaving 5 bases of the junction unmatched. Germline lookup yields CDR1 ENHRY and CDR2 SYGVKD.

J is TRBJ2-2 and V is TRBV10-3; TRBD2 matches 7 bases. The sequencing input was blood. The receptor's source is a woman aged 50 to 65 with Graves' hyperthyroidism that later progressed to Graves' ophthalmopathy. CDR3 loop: CAISGGGADTGELFF. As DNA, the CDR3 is TGTGCCATCAGTGGGGGGGGTGCGGACACCGGGGAGCTGTTTTTT.